This T cell receptor (beta chain) was sequenced during a study of control samples from healthy donors and cancer patients (dated by TCRdb to about 2020). Including the terminal cysteine and phenylalanine, the CDR3 comprises 13 residues. Left in the record is the CDR3 DNA by itself, 39 bases read in frame from the first base. CDR1 SGHNT and CDR2 YYREEE are derived from the germline V gene (reference sequence). V is cut by 0 bases and J by 2 bases, and the space between the germline ends is 5 bases. About this clone: Its specific antigen is unknown. Per-base quality was not reported, and no clone a single base away is much larger than it.

Libraries were constructed by the immunoSEQ multiplex PCR assay. This is the immuneACCESS table as TCRdb keeps it, with only in-frame sequences that have V and J called. A part of the clones is gone; compared with another copy, unresolved V genes explain less than half, and the rest is unexplained. The sample table records some 170,000 clones; 96% of these occur just once. About 0.94% of the sample rests with the top ten. Rearrangement joined TRBV5-4 to TRBJ1-1, with the D gene not clear enough to name. Source material: blood. The receptor comes from a woman aged 30 to 39 in good health. The nucleotide sequence is TGTGCCAGCAGCTTGGCCCGAAACACTGAAGCTTTCTTT. This gives the protein CASSLARNTEAFF.